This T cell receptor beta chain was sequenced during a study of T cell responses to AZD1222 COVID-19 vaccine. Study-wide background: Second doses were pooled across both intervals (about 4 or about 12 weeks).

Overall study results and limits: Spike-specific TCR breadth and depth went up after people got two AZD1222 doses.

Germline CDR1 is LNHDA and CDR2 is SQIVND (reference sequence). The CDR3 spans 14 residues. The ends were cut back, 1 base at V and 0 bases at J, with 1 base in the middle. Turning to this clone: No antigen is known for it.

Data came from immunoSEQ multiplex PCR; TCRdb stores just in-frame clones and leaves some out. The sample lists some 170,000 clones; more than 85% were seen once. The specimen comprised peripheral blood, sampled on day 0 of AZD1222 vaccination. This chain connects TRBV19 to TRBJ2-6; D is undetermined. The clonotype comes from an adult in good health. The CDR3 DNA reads TGTGCCAGTAGTATAGTCTCTGGGGCCAACGTCCTGACTTTC. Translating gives CASSIVSGANVLTF. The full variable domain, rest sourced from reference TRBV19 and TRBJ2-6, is DGGITQSPKYLFRKEGQNVTLSCEQNLNHDAMYWYRQDPGQGLRLIYYSQIVNDFQKGDIAEGYSVSREKKESFPLTVTSAQKNPTAFYLCASSIVSGANVLTFGAGSRLTVL.